These 10 T cell receptor beta chains came from one sample sequenced in a study of CD8 T cells in Susac syndrome. RNA was extracted with the RNeasy kit, and a quantity of roughly 0.5 to 1 ug was reverse transcribed using random hexamers. TCRdb re-called the immunoSEQ multiplex PCR reads through MiXCR, storing one row per CDR3 protein. Of 100,000 to 150,000 distinct CDR3 sequences listed, 90% to 95% are singletons. Sequencing was carried out using CD4+ T cells from PBMCs. These receptor sequences come from a human donor with multiple sclerosis.

V and J are TRBV5-1 and TRBJ2-2; 9 nucleotides agree with TRBD1. The CDR3 contains 16 residues. V shed 4 bases and J 5 bases; nucleotides not matched to a gene: 9. Germline assignment: CDR1 SGHRS and CDR2 YFSETQ. CDR3: CASSPRTGDGTGELFF. The CDR3 bases are TGCGCCAGCAGCCCCAGGACAGGGGACGGGACCGGGGAGCTGTTTTTT.

The rearrangement joins TRBV6-1 to TRBJ2-2; either TRBD1 or TRBD2 may supply D (5 bases each). There are 15 residues in the CDR3. Germline loops: CDR1 MNHNS, CDR2 SASEGT. Trimming stripped 6 bases from V and 4 bases from J, with 15 bases between. CDR3 residues: CASSLDGAGTGELFF. The DNA for the CDR3 is TGTGCCAGCAGCCTGGATGGGGCGGGCACCGGGGAGCTGTTTTTT.

This sequence joins TRBV10-3 and TRBJ1-1; 9 nucleotides line up with TRBD1. The CDR3 loop spans 16 amino acids. The J segment lost 1 base and the V segment lost 4 bases, leaving 7 bases of the junction unmatched. Germline CDR1 ENHRY, CDR2 SYGVKD. For the CDR3, the DNA is TGTGCCATCAGTGCCCCGGACAGGGGCGGGAACACTGAAGCTTTCTTT. Amino acid sequence: CAISAPDRGGNTEAFF.

The chain carries TRBV12-3 or TRBV12-4 and TRBJ2-7; D is possibly TRBD1 (6 bases). Trimming left V 2 bases short and J 8 bases short, with 10 bases between. This CDR3 spans 12 amino acids. In DNA form, the CDR3 reads TGTGCCAGCAGTTTAAACAGGGCAAAGCAGTACTTC. Residues: CASSLNRAKQYF.

The chain employs TRBV28 and TRBJ2-2, with unresolved D. Looked up from germline, CDR1 is MDHEN and CDR2 is SYDVKM. V lost 5 bases and J lost 3, with 10 bases in between. The CDR3 length is 14 residues. The CDR3 protein is CASSPSSYTGELFF. In DNA, the CDR3 is TGTGCCAGCAGTCCCTCATCCTACACCGGGGAGCTGTTTTTT.

This chain connects TRBV28 to TRBJ2-4; 10 bases are shared with TRBD2. Germline loops: CDR1 MDHEN, CDR2 SYDVKM. There are 15 residues in the CDR3. Trimming removed 7 bases from V and 6 bases from J; junction bases left unmatched: 9. CDR3 protein: CASKRLAGRGNIQYF. CDR3 in DNA: TGTGCCAGCAAGAGACTAGCGGGTCGGGGAAACATTCAGTACTTC.

This rearrangement joins TRBV29-1 to TRBJ2-7; D may be TRBD1 (6 bases). This CDR3 contains 14 residues. Germline V lookup: CDR1 SQVTM, CDR2 ANQGSEA. Trimming took off 5 bases at V and 4 bases at J, with 18 bases between the two ends. The CDR3 DNA follows: TGCAGCGTTATAAGCCGGGACAAGAGTTACGAGCAGTACTTC. Translation: CSVISRDKSYEQYF.

The V and J genes are TRBV5-6 and TRBJ2-5; TRBD1 matches 8 bases. The CDR3 covers 14 residues. Germline V CDR1 and CDR2: SGHDT, YYEEEE. V lost 2 bases to trimming and J lost 5 bases; unmatched junction nucleotides: 5. Here the CDR3 DNA reads TGTGCCAGCAGCTTTTCAGGGGGCATGGAGACCCAGTACTTC. Protein: CASSFSGGMETQYF.

This rearrangement joins TRBV4-3 to TRBJ2-5; 7 nucleotides align to TRBD1. Germline CDR1 and CDR2: LGHNA and YSLEER. With V trimmed by 1 base and J by 4 bases, 3 bases remained unmatched. This CDR3 is 14 amino acids long. CDR3 nucleotides: TGCGCCAGCAGCCAAGGACAGGGTAGAGAGACCCAGTACTTC. It translates to CASSQGQGRETQYF.

The chain employs TRBV5-1 and TRBJ1-3; the D gene is possibly TRBD1 (5 bases). The CDR3 is 15 amino acids. Trimming left V 4 bases short and J 0 bases short, with 11 bases between. Germline V CDR1 and CDR2: SGHRS, YFSETQ. The CDR3 DNA sequence: TGCGCCAGCAGCCCGGGGGGACTCTCTGGAAACACCATATATTTT. Translation: CASSPGGLSGNTIYF.